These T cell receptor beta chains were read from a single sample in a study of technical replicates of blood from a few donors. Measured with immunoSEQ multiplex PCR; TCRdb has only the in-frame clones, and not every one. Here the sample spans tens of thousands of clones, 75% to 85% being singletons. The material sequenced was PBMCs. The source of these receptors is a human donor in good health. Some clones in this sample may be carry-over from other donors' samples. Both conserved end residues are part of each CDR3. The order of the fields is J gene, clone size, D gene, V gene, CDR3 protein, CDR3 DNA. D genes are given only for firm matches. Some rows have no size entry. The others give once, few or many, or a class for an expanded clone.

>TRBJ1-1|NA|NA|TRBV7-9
CASSFLETANTEAFF
TGTGCCAGCAGCTTTCTCGAGACAGCGAACACTGAAGCTTTCTTT
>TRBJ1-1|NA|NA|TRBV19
CASSEGVNTEAFF
TGTGCCAGTAGTGAAGGAGTGAACACTGAAGCTTTCTTT
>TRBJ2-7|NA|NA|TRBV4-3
CASSQGYLGSYYEQYF
TGCGCCAGCAGCCAAGGGTATCTCGGGAGTTACTACGAGCAGTACTTC
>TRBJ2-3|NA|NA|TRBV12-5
CASGLSTGTPGTDTQYF
TGTGCTAGTGGTTTGTCGACCGGGACACCAGGCACAGATACGCAGTATTTT
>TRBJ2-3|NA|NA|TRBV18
CASSPMRAGDTQYF
TGTGCCAGCTCACCCATGAGGGCAGGCGATACGCAGTATTTT
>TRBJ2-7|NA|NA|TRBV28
CASTSADRSRAEQYF
TGTGCCAGCACTTCCGCCGACAGGTCCCGAGCCGAGCAGTACTTC
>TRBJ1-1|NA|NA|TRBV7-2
CASSPQENTEAFF
TGTGCCAGCAGCCCACAAGAGAACACTGAAGCTTTCTTT
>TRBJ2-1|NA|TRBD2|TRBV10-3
CAISPGLAGLVEQFF
TGTGCCATCAGCCCCGGACTAGCGGGATTGGTGGAGCAGTTCTTC
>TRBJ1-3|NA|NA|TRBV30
CAWSYESGNTIYF
TGTGCCTGGAGTTATGAGTCTGGAAACACCATATATTTT
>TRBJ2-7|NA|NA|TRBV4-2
CASSQERWGGYYEQYF
TGTGCCAGCAGCCAAGAAAGGTGGGGCGGATACTACGAGCAGTACTTC
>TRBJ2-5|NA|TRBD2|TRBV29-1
CSVEDQISGGGPWGETQYF
TGCAGCGTTGAAGATCAAATCAGTGGGGGAGGGCCTTGGGGGGAGACCCAGTACTTC
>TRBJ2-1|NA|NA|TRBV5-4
CASTLDSYNEQFF
TGTGCCAGCACCTTAGACAGTTACAATGAGCAGTTCTTC
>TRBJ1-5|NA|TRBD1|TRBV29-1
CSVSRGDGNQPQHF
TGCAGCGTTAGCAGGGGGGATGGCAATCAGCCCCAGCATTTT
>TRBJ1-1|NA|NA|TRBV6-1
CASSEYLGVSGTEAFF
TGTGCCAGCAGTGAATACCTAGGAGTCTCGGGCACTGAAGCTTTCTTT
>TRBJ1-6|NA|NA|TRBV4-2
CASSQLGGSNSPLHF
TGTGCCAGCAGCCAACTTGGGGGGAGCAATTCACCCCTCCACTTT
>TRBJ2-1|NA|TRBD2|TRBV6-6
CASRTGTSGSNEQFF
TGTGCCAGCAGAACCGGGACTAGCGGGAGCAATGAGCAGTTCTTC
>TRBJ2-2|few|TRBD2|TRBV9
CASSGAGVYTGELFF
TGTGCCAGCAGCGGTGCGGGAGTCTACACCGGGGAGCTGTTTTTT
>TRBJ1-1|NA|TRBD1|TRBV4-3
CASSPDRGVTEAFF
TGCGCCAGCAGCCCCGACAGGGGGGTCACTGAAGCTTTCTTT
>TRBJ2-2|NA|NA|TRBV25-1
CASSELTHTGELFF
TGTGCCAGCAGTGAATTAACTCACACCGGGGAGCTGTTTTTT
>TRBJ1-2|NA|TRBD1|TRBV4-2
CASSQGDRAEVSYTF
TGTGCCAGCAGCCAAGGCGACAGGGCTGAGGTCAGCTACACCTTC
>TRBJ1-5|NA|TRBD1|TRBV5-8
CAGGTGGNQPQHF
TGTGCCGGGGGGACAGGCGGCAATCAGCCCCAGCATTTT
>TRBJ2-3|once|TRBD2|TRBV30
CAWSRTREGTQYF
TGTGCCTGGAGTCGAACTAGGGAGGGTACGCAGTATTTT
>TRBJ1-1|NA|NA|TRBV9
CASSVGQGRGDTEAFF
TGTGCCAGCAGCGTAGGGCAGGGGAGAGGGGACACTGAAGCTTTCTTT
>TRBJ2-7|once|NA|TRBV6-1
CASSGQASSYEQYF
TGTGCCAGCAGTGGACAGGCGTCCTCCTACGAGCAGTACTTC
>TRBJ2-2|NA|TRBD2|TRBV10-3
CAISSGSDSGELFF
TGTGCCATCAGTAGCGGGAGCGATTCCGGGGAGCTGTTTTTT
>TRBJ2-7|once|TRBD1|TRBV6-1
CASSMTGLTYEQYF
TGTGCCAGCAGTATGACAGGGCTTACTTACGAGCAGTACTTC
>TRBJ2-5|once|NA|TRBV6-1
CASSEVPGIVTQYF
TGTGCCAGCAGTGAAGTGCCAGGGATCGTGACCCAGTACTTC
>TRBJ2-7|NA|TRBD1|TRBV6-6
CASSGNRGMLHEQYF
TGTGCCAGCAGTGGCAACAGGGGAATGTTACACGAGCAGTACTTC
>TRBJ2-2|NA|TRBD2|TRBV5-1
CASSLELTSGRPGELFF
TGCGCCAGCAGCTTGGAATTGACTAGCGGGAGACCCGGGGAGCTGTTTTTT
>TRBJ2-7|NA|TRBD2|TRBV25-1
CASGNGLAGEQYF
TGTGCCAGCGGGAACGGACTAGCGGGCGAGCAGTACTTC
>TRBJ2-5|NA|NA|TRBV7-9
CASNLGSFLETQYF
TGTGCCAGCAACCTTGGGAGCTTCTTGGAGACCCAGTACTTC
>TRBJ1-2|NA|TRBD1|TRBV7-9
CASSPKTGILGYGYTF
TGTGCCAGCAGCCCTAAGACAGGGATACTGGGCTATGGCTACACCTTC
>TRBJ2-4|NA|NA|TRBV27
CASSSQGGDIQYF
TGTGCCAGCAGTTCACAGGGGGGGGACATTCAGTACTTC
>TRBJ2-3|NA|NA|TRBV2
CASSEVTPGKDTQYF
TGTGCCAGCAGTGAAGTTACGCCGGGGAAAGATACGCAGTATTTT
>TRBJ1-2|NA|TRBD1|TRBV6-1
CASRDRGWNYGYTF
TGTGCCAGCAGGGACAGGGGATGGAACTATGGCTACACCTTC
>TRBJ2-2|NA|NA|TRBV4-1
CASSHHGTGSGELFF
TGCGCCAGCAGCCATCACGGAACAGGGTCCGGGGAGCTGTTTTTT
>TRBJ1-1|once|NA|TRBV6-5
CASSYDVSRTEAFF
TGTGCCAGCAGTTACGACGTGAGCAGGACTGAAGCTTTCTTT
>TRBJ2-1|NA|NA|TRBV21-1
CASSKGDSGFGEQFF
TGTGCCAGCAGCAAGGGGGACAGTGGGTTCGGTGAGCAGTTCTTC
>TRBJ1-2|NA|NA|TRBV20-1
CTPGGYGYTF
TGCACCCCTGGGGGGTATGGCTACACCTTC
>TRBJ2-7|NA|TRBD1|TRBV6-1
CATAKGQGAYEQYF
TGTGCCACAGCAAAAGGACAGGGGGCCTACGAGCAGTACTTC
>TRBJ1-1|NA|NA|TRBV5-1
CASSSTGNRNTEAFF
TGCGCCAGCAGCTCCACAGGGAATAGGAACACTGAAGCTTTCTTT
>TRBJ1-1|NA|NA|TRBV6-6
CASSASAFF
TGTGCCAGCAGCGCGTCCGCTTTCTTT
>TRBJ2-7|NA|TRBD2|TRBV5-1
CASSLFSGSGYEQYF
TGCGCCAGCAGCTTATTTAGCGGGAGTGGGTACGAGCAGTACTTC
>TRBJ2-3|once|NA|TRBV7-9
CASSLYTDTQYF
TGTGCCAGCAGCCTTTACACAGATACGCAGTATTTT
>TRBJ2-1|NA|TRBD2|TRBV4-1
CASSQDLLAGVFYNEQFF
TGCGCCAGCAGCCAAGATCTCCTAGCGGGAGTTTTCTACAATGAGCAGTTCTTC
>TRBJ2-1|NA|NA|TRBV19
CASRARVVDNEQFF
TGTGCCTCCCGCGCGCGGGTCGTGGACAATGAGCAGTTCTTC
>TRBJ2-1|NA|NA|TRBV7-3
CASSPDMVYNEQFF
TGTGCCAGCAGCCCGGACATGGTCTACAATGAGCAGTTCTTC
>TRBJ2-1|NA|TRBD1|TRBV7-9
CASSLGVGLPRGNEQFF
TGTGCCAGCAGCCTGGGGGTCGGGTTACCCAGGGGGAATGAGCAGTTCTTC
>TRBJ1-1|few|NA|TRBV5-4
CASSLGGTLNTEAFF
TGTGCCAGCAGCTTGGGAGGGACACTGAACACTGAAGCTTTCTTT
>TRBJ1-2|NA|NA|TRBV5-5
CASSPLGGSYGYTF
TGTGCCAGCAGCCCCCTAGGCGGAAGCTATGGCTACACCTTC
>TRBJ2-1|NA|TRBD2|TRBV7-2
CASKSGGAGNEQFF
TGTGCCAGCAAGAGCGGGGGGGCAGGAAATGAGCAGTTCTTC
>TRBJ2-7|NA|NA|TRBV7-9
CASSSERAYEQYF
TGTGCCAGCAGCTCGGAGAGGGCCTACGAGCAGTACTTC
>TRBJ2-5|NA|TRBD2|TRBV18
CASSPSRGELAGIQYF
TGTGCCAGCTCACCATCCCGGGGAGAACTAGCGGGGATTCAGTACTTC
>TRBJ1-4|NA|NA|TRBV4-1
CASSQEWGQGGEKLFF
TGCGCCAGCAGCCAAGAATGGGGGCAGGGCGGCGAAAAACTGTTTTTT
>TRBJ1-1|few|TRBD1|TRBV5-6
CASSSLSGTGLWLAFF
TGTGCCAGCAGCTCCCTTTCAGGGACAGGGCTTTGGTTAGCTTTCTTT
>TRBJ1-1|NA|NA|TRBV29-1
CSVAGLGFGPNEAFF
TGCAGCGTTGCGGGGTTGGGGTTCGGGCCTAATGAAGCTTTCTTT
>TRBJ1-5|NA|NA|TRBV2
CASMGLGPGQPQHF
TGTGCCAGCATGGGATTGGGTCCGGGGCAGCCCCAGCATTTT
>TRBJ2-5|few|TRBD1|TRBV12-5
CASGSDRVGETQYF
TGTGCTAGTGGATCCGACAGGGTAGGGGAGACCCAGTACTTC
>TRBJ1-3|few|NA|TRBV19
CASSTPTSSGNTIYF
TGTGCCAGTAGTACCCCTACGAGCTCTGGAAACACCATATATTTT